A single sample is the source of the 21 T cell receptor beta chains below, sequenced in a study of regulatory T cells in long-lasting Graves disease. Specified time point: persistent/refractory GD, antithyroid drugs over 5 years with positive TRAb. PBMC RNA served as the TCR library source. Assembly of TCR beta libraries relied on iRepertoire HTBI primers together with Arm-PCR of CDR3 regions. TCRdb analysed the multiplex PCR reads with MiXCR anew, one entry per CDR3 protein. The sample lists approximately 470,000 distinct CDR3 sequences, around 20% occurring once. The sample consisted of peripheral blood mononuclear cells (PBMCs), taken when the disease was refractory, from a patient treated with antithyroid drugs. The receptors stem from a female donor with Graves disease.

The chain recombines TRBV7-9 with TRBJ1-1; D is possibly TRBD1 (6 bases). Germline V gene data show CDR1 as SEHNR and CDR2 as FQNEAQ (reference sequence). The CDR3 is 14 residues long. Trimming removed 5 bases at V and 5 bases at J, with 15 bases between. CDR3 protein: CASSRDRRETEAFF. Here the CDR3 DNA reads TGTGCCAGCAGCCGCGACAGGAGGGAGACTGAAGCTTTCTTT. Looking up the rest from reference TRBV7-9 and TRBJ1-1 gives the full variable domain: DTGVSQNPRHKITKRGQNVTFRCDPISEHNRLYWYRQTLGQGPEFLTYFQNEAQLEKSRLLSDRFSAERPKGSFSTLEIQRTEQGDSAMYLCASSRDRRETEAFFGQGTRLTVV.

This clonotype was detected ten times or more. V usage is TRBV27 and J usage is TRBJ2-5; 8 nucleotides line up with TRBD1. Trimming cost V 3 bases and J 5 bases; bases outside gene matches: 8. CDR3 length equals 15 residues. Germline CDR1 is MNHEY and CDR2 is SMNVEV (reference sequence). The CDR3 DNA is TGTGCCAGCAGTTTCACAACAGGGGGGAGGGAGACCCAGTACTTC. The encoded protein is CASSFTTGGRETQYF.

This clonotype was counted many times. This rearrangement joins TRBV12-3 or TRBV12-4 to TRBJ2-5, with D perhaps matching TRBD1 (5 bases). The length of the CDR3 is 13 residues. The ends were cut back, 10 bases at V and 0 bases at J, with 12 bases in the middle. The CDR3: CATSWGHQETQYF. In DNA form, the CDR3 reads TGTGCCACCTCATGGGGCCACCAAGAGACCCAGTACTTC.

This clonotype was counted many times. The rearrangement joins TRBV6-1 to TRBJ1-2, with unresolved D. Looked up from germline, CDR1 is MNHNS and CDR2 is SASEGT. This CDR3 region has 16 residues. Trimming removed 6 bases from V and 0 bases from J, with 17 bases in between. The CDR3 region is CASSSPHPSPNYGYTF. For the CDR3, the DNA is TGTGCCAGCAGCTCACCCCACCCGTCTCCTAACTATGGCTACACCTTC.

The rearrangement links TRBV18 to TRBJ1-2, with a possible D match to TRBD1 (5 bases). Per germline, CDR1 KGHSH and CDR2 LQKENI. The length of the CDR3 is 14 residues. V was trimmed by 3 bases and J by 5 bases, leaving 13 bases between them. The CDR3 nucleotides are TGTGCCAGCTCACCTCCCGGGGCGCGATATGGCTACACCTTC. Its protein product is CASSPPGARYGYTF. Using reference TRBV18 and TRBJ1-2 for the parts outside the CDR3, the full variable domain is NAGVMQNPRHLVRRRGQEARLRCSPMKGHSHVYWYRQLPEEGLKFMVYLQKENIIDESGMPKERFSAEFPKEGPSILRIQQVVRGDSAAYFCASSPPGARYGYTFGSGTRLTVV.

The CDR3 here is CASSAKGDSSHEQFF. The CDR3 DNA sequence: TGTGCCAGCAGTGCGAAAGGGGACTCCTCACATGAGCAGTTCTTC. The genes are TRBV6-4 and TRBJ2-1; the D gene is possibly TRBD2 (6 bases). This CDR3 region has 15 residues. Trimming took 4 bases from V and 8 from J, leaving 18 bases between them. Germline assignment: CDR1 MRHNA and CDR2 SNTAGT.

In its sample, this clonotype was seen a few times. The rearrangement uses TRBV14 and TRBJ2-2; D possibly uses TRBD1 or TRBD2 (5 bases each). V was trimmed by 0 bases and J by 3 bases, leaving 11 bases between them. This CDR3 contains 16 residues. Germline CDR1 SGHDN, CDR2 FVKESK. The CDR3 coding sequence is TGTGCCAGCAGCCAAGATGAGGGGATGGACACCGGGGAGCTGTTTTTT. Translation: CASSQDEGMDTGELFF.

This clonotype occurred many times. The chain joins TRBV3-1 to TRBJ1-4, with D uncertain. This CDR3 has 14 residues. The V end was cut by 2 bases, the J end by 7 bases, with 11 bases between. Germline CDR1 and CDR2: LGHDT and YNNKEL (reference sequence). CDR3 coding DNA: TGTGCCAGCAGCCAAAAGACTGTAGGTGAAAAACTGTTTTTT. This translates into CASSQKTVGEKLFF.

This clonotype was detected many times. V is TRBV6-1 and J is TRBJ1-1; the D is unclear. The germline V gene has CDR1 MNHNS and CDR2 SASEGT. V lost 5 bases to trimming and J lost 2 bases, with 12 bases between them. This CDR3 is built from 14 residues. The CDR3 region has the DNA TGTGCCAGCAGTCCCCTCGCGACAAACACTGAAGCTTTCTTT. Protein sequence: CASSPLATNTEAFF.

This clonotype has a count of ten or more. The chain links TRBV11-2 to TRBJ2-5; 7 bases are shared with TRBD2. V was clipped by 4 bases and J by 1 base; unmatched bases: 9. Germline V gives CDR1 SGHAT, CDR2 FQNNGV. This CDR3 comprises 16 residues. CDR3 sequence reads: CASSSGVSGVQETQYF. The CDR3, as DNA: TGTGCCAGCAGCTCAGGTGTGAGCGGGGTCCAAGAGACCCAGTACTTC.

This clonotype has ten or more counts. The chain uses TRBV5-1 and TRBJ1-1; possibly TRBD1 for D (5 bases). Germline V gene sequence: CDR1 SGHRS, CDR2 YFSETQ. Trimming stripped 4 bases from V and 7 bases from J, with 17 bases between. The CDR3 has 14 amino acids. The DNA of the CDR3 is TGCGCCAGCAGCACAGGTAGCGTCAACGGTGAAGCTTTCTTT. Amino acids: CASSTGSVNGEAFF.

This clonotype was found many times. This chain uses TRBV5-1 with TRBJ2-7, with 7 bases identical to TRBD2. This CDR3 region has 15 residues. Germline CDR1 is SGHRS and CDR2 is YFSETQ. Unmatched junction bases numbered 11, after V lost 6 bases and J lost 2 bases. This CDR3 is CASTTEGGVTYEQYF. The CDR3 DNA reads TGCGCCAGCACCACAGAGGGAGGGGTTACCTACGAGCAGTACTTC.

This clonotype was observed many times. The gene calls are TRBV20-1 and TRBJ1-4; maybe TRBD1 (5 bases). Trimming left V 3 bases short and J 2 bases short, with 13 bases between. The germline gives CDR1 DFQATT, CDR2 SNEGSKA (reference sequence). The CDR3 runs to 15 residues. The CDR3 region has the DNA TGCAGTGCTAGGTGGGGGTTGGGCACTAATGAAAAACTGTTTTTT. It specifies CSARWGLGTNEKLFF.

The rearrangement joins TRBV5-1 to TRBJ1-5; possible D gene TRBD1, 5 bases. The CDR3 is 15 residues long. V lost 6 bases, J lost 1 base, and 14 bases lay in between. Germline CDR1 and CDR2: SGHRS and YFSETQ. The CDR3 nucleotides read TGCGCCAGCAACCCCCTTGGGGGAAGCAATCAGCCCCAGCATTTT. Translation gives CASNPLGGSNQPQHF.

Ten or more counts support this clonotype. The chain has TRBV24-1 and TRBJ2-5; 7 bases align to TRBD2. Unmatched junction bases numbered 10, after V lost 5 bases and J lost 5 bases. The CDR3 is 15 amino acids. Germline-derived CDR1 and CDR2 are KGHDR and SFDVKD. CDR3 DNA sequence: TGTGCCACCAGTGTCGGGGCGGGAGTGGTGGAGACCCAGTACTTC. Translating it yields CATSVGAGVVETQYF.

This clonotype was seen a handful of times. CDR3 sequence: CSVAWDRGSEQYF. For the CDR3, the DNA is TGCAGCGTTGCCTGGGACAGGGGGAGCGAGCAGTACTTC. V gene TRBV29-1 combines with J gene TRBJ2-7, with 11 bases matching TRBD1. The J segment lost 6 bases and the V segment lost 4 bases, leaving 5 bases of the junction unmatched. CDR1 SQVTM and CDR2 ANQGSEA come from the germline V gene. This CDR3 comprises 13 residues.

This clonotype was seen repeatedly, ten times or more. The chain employs TRBV2 and TRBJ2-7, with D perhaps matching TRBD2 (5 bases). The CDR3 consists of 13 residues. V was pared by 5 bases and J by 2 bases, with 10 bases between. Germline V CDR1 and CDR2: SNHLY, FYNNEI. CDR3: CASSFLGAYEQYF. Written as DNA, the CDR3 is TGTGCCAGCAGTTTTCTGGGAGCCTACGAGCAGTACTTC.

This clonotype was seen a few times. It may be a read error: a sequence one base away is much more abundant. This chain joins TRBV27 and TRBJ1-2; 11 nucleotides match TRBD1. This CDR3 spans 16 amino acids. Germline V lookup: CDR1 MNHEY, CDR2 SMNVEV (reference sequence). Trimming took 7 bases from V and 10 from J; bases not matched to a gene: 17. CDR3 residues: CASTPLGRTGGDDYTF. CDR3 DNA: TGTGCCAGCACGCCGCTCGGCAGGACAGGGGGCGATGACTACACCTTC.

This clonotype turned up a few times. This sequence joins TRBV6-1 and TRBJ1-6; weak D call: TRBD1 (6 bases). Germline V lookup: CDR1 MNHNS, CDR2 SASEGT. Trimming stripped 6 bases from V and 3 bases from J, with 12 bases between. The CDR3 is 15 residues long. The DNA for the CDR3 is TGTGCCAGCAGCTGGTCAGGGGACTATAATTCACCCCTCCACTTT. This gives the protein CASSWSGDYNSPLHF.

This clonotype has only a few counts. The chain links TRBV29-1 to TRBJ2-2; D unresolved. Germline V gene data show CDR1 as SQVTM and CDR2 as ANQGSEA. Trimming left V 5 bases short and J 1 base short, with 5 bases between. The CDR3 covers 12 residues. The CDR3 bases are TGCAGCGTTTTTAAGAACACCGGGGAGCTGTTTTTT. Protein sequence: CSVFKNTGELFF.

Many counts were recorded for this clonotype. This rearrangement joins TRBV30 to TRBJ2-2; D gene ambiguous. Deletions cut 5 bases from V and 4 bases from J, with 2 bases between. Germline V lookup: CDR1 GTSNPN, CDR2 SVGIG (reference sequence). CDR3 size: 10 residues. CDR3 nucleotide sequence: TGTGCCTGGGGCACCGGGGAGCTGTTTTTT. This gives the protein CAWGTGELFF.